The 25 T cell receptor beta chains below all came from one sample that was sequenced in a study of blood T cell repertoires in COVID-19 (TCRdb year 2020). Receptor amplification or capture employed the immunoSEQ multiplex PCR assay. The table comes from immuneACCESS by way of TCRdb, which keeps in-frame sequences with V and J called. Part of the clones is missing from these tables; in studies checked, under half for an unresolved V gene and the rest for unknown reasons. This sample holds 150,000 to 200,000 clones; about 80% were observed only once. Over 7.5% of the sample is taken by the ten largest. Sequenced material: peripheral blood. All receptors come from a woman aged 70 to 79 with acute or convalescent COVID-19.

V is TRBV28 and J is TRBJ1-5, with 7 bases fitting TRBD1. J gave up 7 bases and V 7 bases, and 10 bases lay outside the gene matches. This CDR3 comprises 14 residues. CDR1 and CDR2 (germline): MDHEN, SYDVKM. The CDR3 sequence: CASTSGTDGQPQHF. In DNA, the CDR3 is TGTGCCAGCACCTCCGGGACAGACGGACAGCCCCAGCATTTT.

In this sample, this clone turned up a few times. CDR3 in DNA: TGTGCCATAGCACAAGGCCTGATGGGGGGACCCAATTCACCCCTCCACTTT. This sequence encodes CAIAQGLMGGPNSPLHF. The V call is TRBV10-3, the J call TRBJ1-6; a weak D match, TRBD1 (5 bases). In germline, CDR1 is ENHRY, CDR2 SYGVKD. The CDR3 covers 17 residues. With 9 bases removed from V and 7 bases from J, the gap between germline ends came to 25 bases.

The chain is built from TRBV7-9 and TRBJ2-2; possible D gene TRBD2, 7 bases. This CDR3 comprises 13 residues. Trimming took 10 bases from V and 2 from J, leaving 11 bases between them. Germline CDR1 and CDR2: SEHNR and FQNEAQ (reference sequence). CDR3 in amino acids: CANGGRNTGELFF. The CDR3 nucleotides read TGTGCCAACGGGGGGCGAAACACCGGGGAGCTGTTTTTT. Looking up the rest from reference TRBV7-9 and TRBJ2-2 gives the full variable domain: DTGVSQNPRHKITKRGQNVTFRCDPISEHNRLYWYRQTLGQGPEFLTYFQNEAQLEKSRLLSDRFSAERPKGSFSTLEIQRTEQGDSAMYLCANGGRNTGELFFGEGSRLTVL.

This clone was counted between two and nine times. This chain uses TRBV5-1 with TRBJ2-3; D gene uncertain. The CDR3 runs to 11 residues. Germline-derived CDR1 and CDR2 are SGHRS and YFSETQ. Trimming left V 4 bases short and J 5 bases short, with 5 bases between. For the CDR3, the DNA is TGCGCCAGCAGCGAGGAAGATACGCAGTATTTT. This encodes CASSEEDTQYF. Variable domain in full (rest from reference TRBV5-1 and TRBJ2-3): KAGVTQTPRYLIKTRGQQVTLSCSPISGHRSVSWYQQTPGQGLQFLFEYFSETQRNKGNFPGRFSGRQFSNSRSEMNVSTLELGDSALYLCASSEEDTQYFGPGTRLTVL.

The chain has TRBV28 and TRBJ1-1; D not resolved. The CDR3 has 11 amino acids. In germline, CDR1 is MDHEN, CDR2 SYDVKM. V lost 7 bases and J 2 bases, leaving 5 bases between the germline ends. CDR3 amino acids: CASTLNTEAFF. DNA of the CDR3: TGTGCCAGCACCCTTAACACTGAAGCTTTCTTT.

This chain joins TRBV20-1 and TRBJ2-5; 10 bases are a match to TRBD2. The CDR3 has 15 amino acids. Germline CDR1 reads DFQATT; CDR2 reads SNEGSKA (reference sequence). With 3 bases clipped from V and 5 bases from J, the junction kept 9 bases outside the gene matches. The CDR3, as DNA: TGCAGTGCTAGTAGTCCTAGCGGGAGAATGGAGACCCAGTACTTC. The encoded protein is CSASSPSGRMETQYF.

This chain connects TRBV7-2 to TRBJ1-2; 7 bases align to TRBD1. The length of the CDR3 is 15 residues. The germline CDR1 and CDR2 sequences are SGHTA and FQGNSA. V was pared by 4 bases and J by 0 bases, with 5 bases of the junction left unmatched. In DNA, the CDR3 is TGTGCCAGCAGCTCTGGGACAGCTTCTAACTATGGCTACACCTTC. This codes for CASSSGTASNYGYTF.

The rearrangement uses TRBV15 and TRBJ1-6; 7 bases fit TRBD1. Per germline, CDR1 LNHNV and CDR2 YYDKDF (reference sequence). Unmatched junction bases numbered 12, after V lost 5 bases and J lost 8 bases. The CDR3 covers 16 residues. CDR3 sequence reads: CATSLKQGLFDSPLHF. DNA for the CDR3: TGTGCCACCAGCTTGAAACAGGGGTTATTCGATTCACCCCTCCACTTT.

This clone was detected ten times or more. The chain has TRBV4-1 and TRBJ2-7; 11 nucleotides agree with TRBD2. Germline V gene sequence: CDR1 MGHRA, CDR2 YSYEKL. V was clipped by 3 bases and J by 4 bases; unmatched bases: 5. The CDR3 has 15 amino acids. CDR3 sequence reads: CASSQNGLAGYEQYF. In DNA, the CDR3 is TGCGCCAGCAGCCAGAACGGACTAGCGGGTTACGAGCAGTACTTC.

This chain connects TRBV7-2 to TRBJ1-6, with D tentatively TRBD1 (5 bases). Deletions cut 5 bases from V and 7 bases from J, with 15 bases between. Germline-derived CDR1 and CDR2 are SGHTA and FQGNSA. The CDR3 has 15 amino acids. The CDR3, as DNA: TGTGCCAGCAGCCGCGGGGGACGGGAGAATTCACCCCTCCACTTT. Amino acid sequence: CASSRGGRENSPLHF.

V usage is TRBV28 and J usage is TRBJ2-7; tentative D call: TRBD1 (6 bases). Germline CDR1 is MDHEN and CDR2 is SYDVKM. The CDR3 covers 15 residues. V lost 0 bases, J lost 2 bases, and 11 bases lay in between. The CDR3 sequence is CASSLWRTVTYEQYF. CDR3 coding DNA: TGTGCCAGCAGTTTATGGCGGACAGTTACCTACGAGCAGTACTTC.

This chain joins TRBV2 and TRBJ1-5; 9 bases agree with TRBD1. Germline CDR1 SNHLY, CDR2 FYNNEI. With V trimmed by 6 bases and J by 6 bases, 9 bases remained unmatched. This CDR3 spans 15 amino acids. CDR3 coding DNA: TGTGCCAGCAGCCGGGACAGGGAAGATGTTCAGCCCCAGCATTTT. This sequence encodes CASSRDREDVQPQHF.

The J gene is TRBJ2-1, the V gene TRBV15, with 8 nucleotides matching TRBD1. V was clipped by 1 base and J by 3 bases; unmatched bases: 2. In germline, CDR1 is LNHNV, CDR2 YYDKDF (reference sequence). The CDR3 consists of 15 residues. The CDR3 loop reads CATSRAGTGYNEQFF. In DNA form, the CDR3 reads TGTGCCACCAGCAGAGCTGGGACAGGCTACAATGAGCAGTTCTTC.

The chain employs TRBV11-2 and TRBJ1-5; no firm D call. There are 12 residues in the CDR3. CDR1 is SGHAT, CDR2 FQNNGV, per germline. The V gene lost 1 base and the J gene lost 4 bases, with 2 bases spanning the gap. The CDR3 protein is CASSLVNQPQHF. DNA for the CDR3: TGTGCCAGCAGCTTAGTAAATCAGCCCCAGCATTTT.

This chain links TRBV4-2 with TRBJ2-1, with D possibly TRBD2 on 7 matching bases. Trimming shortened V by 1 base and J by 9 bases, and 13 bases separated the two germline ends. This CDR3 has 14 amino acids. Germline-derived CDR1 and CDR2 are LGHNA and YNFKEQ. CDR3 loop: CASSQGGGSGEQFF. The DNA for the CDR3 is TGTGCCAGCAGCCAAGGGGGGGGCTCCGGTGAGCAGTTCTTC.

The chain carries TRBV5-1 and TRBJ2-1; 12 nucleotides align to TRBD2. With 5 bases clipped from V and 4 bases from J, the junction kept 7 bases outside the gene matches. The CDR3 spans 16 residues. CDR1 and CDR2 from the germline V gene are SGHRS and YFSETQ. The CDR3 sequence: CASRDTSGRTYNEQFF. The DNA of the CDR3 is TGCGCCAGCAGGGACACTAGCGGGAGGACATACAATGAGCAGTTCTTC.

The J gene is TRBJ2-5, the V gene TRBV12-3 or TRBV12-4; 8 nucleotides match TRBD2. After removal of 6 bases from V and 2 bases from J, the junction contained 2 bases not matched to a gene. CDR3 size: 13 residues. CDR3 DNA: TGTGCCAGCAGAATAGCGGGGCAAGAGACCCAGTACTTC. Translation: CASRIAGQETQYF.

This chain uses TRBV6-5 with TRBJ1-5; 7 bases align to TRBD1. Germline trimming cut 10 bases from V and 4 bases from J; bases unmatched to any gene: 7. Germline CDR1 MNHEY, CDR2 SVGAGI. The CDR3 is made up of 13 amino acids. The CDR3 is CATATGRNQPQHF. CDR3 bases: TGTGCCACTGCGACAGGGAGGAATCAGCCCCAGCATTTT.

V gene TRBV2 combines with J gene TRBJ1-3, with D unresolved. The V end lost 4 bases, the J end lost 0 bases, and 10 bases lay between the germline ends. The CDR3 contains 15 residues. CDR1 and CDR2 from the germline V gene are SNHLY and FYNNEI. The CDR3 nucleotides read TGTGCCAGCAGTGCCAACAGCGGCTCTGGAAACACCATATATTTT. Residues: CASSANSGSGNTIYF.

The rearrangement links TRBV6-5 to TRBJ1-6; 9 bases align to TRBD1. CDR3 length equals 13 residues. Trimming took 11 bases from V and 9 from J; bases not matched to a gene: 8. Germline V gene data show CDR1 as MNHEY and CDR2 as SVGAGI. The CDR3: CAGHRGQGSPLHF. The CDR3 nucleotides read TGTGCCGGCCACAGGGGGCAGGGTTCACCCCTCCACTTT.

This rearrangement joins TRBV24-1 to TRBJ2-4, with 7 bases matching TRBD1. The germline V gene encodes CDR1 KGHDR and CDR2 SFDVKD. The CDR3 covers 12 residues. J lost 12 bases, V lost 5 bases, and 6 bases had no gene match. CDR3 sequence (DNA): TGTGCCACCAGTGCCACAGGGGTTCATCAGTACTTC. This sequence encodes CATSATGVHQYF.

V usage is TRBV19 and J usage is TRBJ1-5; 11 nucleotides match TRBD1. CDR1 and CDR2 (germline): LNHDA, SQIVND (reference sequence). V was pared by 7 bases and J by 2 bases, with 10 bases of the junction left unmatched. The CDR3 totals 17 residues. The CDR3 DNA reads TGTGCCAGTAATCGGGACAGGGGGAATGAGGGCAATCAGCCCCAGCATTTT. Protein product: CASNRDRGNEGNQPQHF.

V usage is TRBV6-4 and J usage is TRBJ2-1; weak D call: TRBD2 (6 bases). The length of the CDR3 is 13 residues. From germline, CDR1 is MRHNA and CDR2 SNTAGT. The ends were cut back, 5 bases at V and 2 bases at J, with 7 bases in the middle. CDR3 sequence (DNA): TGTGCCAGCAGTCGGGAGACCTACAATGAGCAGTTCTTC. It codes for CASSRETYNEQFF.

This rearrangement joins TRBV10-2 to TRBJ1-3, with 7 bases identical to TRBD1. Per the germline V gene, CDR1 is WSHSY and CDR2 is SAAADI. V shed 5 bases, J shed 4 bases, and the junction held 5 bases outside the gene matches. The CDR3 runs 14 residues. For the CDR3, the DNA is TGCGCCAGCAGTACAGGGGTGGAAGGAAACACCATATATTTT. Protein sequence: CASSTGVEGNTIYF.

V and J are TRBV4-3 and TRBJ1-4; perhaps TRBD1 as D (6 bases). Germline V gene sequence: CDR1 LGHNA, CDR2 YSLEER. Between the trimmed V and J ends, which lost 0 bases and 6 bases, there was a span of 17 bases. CDR3 size: 17 residues. DNA for the CDR3: TGCGCCAGCAGCCAAGAAGGTTACAGGGAGAGGGATGAAAAACTGTTTTTT. Amino acids: CASSQEGYRERDEKLFF.